The next 9 T cell receptor beta chains were all read from a single sample in a study of T-cell reconstitution after alpha-beta-depleted transplantation in children. Study findings and constraints: After one year, T-cell counts and TCRbeta diversity mostly came from new T cells.

Their specific antigens are unknown. A library of TCRbeta sequences, prepared with unique molecular identifiers, was generated. TCRdb fed the PCR reads into MiXCR, producing one record per CDR3 protein. This sample has some 300,000 distinct CDR3 sequences, with roughly 7.8% found just once. Sequenced here: peripheral blood, sampled 360 days after TCRalphabeta/CD19-depleted stem cell transplant. The receptors come from a female patient between 2 and 15 years old who had a stem cell transplant for Fanconi anemia, so the T cells may come from the graft donor.

The chain employs TRBV12-3 or TRBV12-4 and TRBJ1-2; D not resolved. This CDR3 has 13 residues. Trimming stripped 6 bases from V and 5 bases from J, with 13 bases between. In DNA form, the CDR3 reads TGTGCCAGCAGCCCCGGACGGGCTTATGGCTACACCTTC. Its translation is CASSPGRAYGYTF.

The table lists this clonotype with a few counts. This chain connects TRBV6-5 to TRBJ1-6, with D maybe TRBD1 (6 bases). The ends were cut back, 2 bases at V and 5 bases at J, with 16 bases in the middle. Germline values: CDR1 MNHEY, CDR2 SVGAGI. This CDR3 has 17 residues. CDR3 region: CASSYLPSGANNSPLHF. The CDR3 DNA reads TGTGCCAGCAGTTACCTTCCCTCAGGGGCGAATAATTCACCCCTCCACTTT.

This chain uses TRBV4-1 with TRBJ1-1; D unclear. There are 15 residues in the CDR3. Per germline, CDR1 MGHRA and CDR2 YSYEKL. The germline V and J ends were trimmed by 1 base and 4 bases, with 13 bases remaining between them. CDR3 DNA: TGCGCCAGCAGCCAAGCTGGGCAGGTCGGCACTGAAGCTTTCTTT. As protein: CASSQAGQVGTEAFF.

This clonotype came up many times. The chain couples TRBV3-1 to TRBJ2-1, with TRBD2 matching 7 bases. Trimming at V came to 6 bases and at J to 5 bases, leaving 4 bases not matched to a gene. Germline CDR1 LGHDT, CDR2 YNNKEL (reference sequence). The CDR3 extends over 13 amino acids. CDR3 residues: CASRISGNNEQFF. The CDR3 DNA is TGTGCCAGCAGGATCAGCGGGAACAATGAGCAGTTCTTC.

This clonotype was detected many times. J is TRBJ2-2 and V is TRBV15, with D uncertain. V lost 5 bases, J lost 1 base, and 8 bases lay in between. The CDR3 sequence is 14 residues long. CDR1 LNHNV and CDR2 YYDKDF come from the germline V gene (reference sequence). CDR3 DNA sequence: TGTGCCACCAGCTCCCCCCTGAACACCGGGGAGCTGTTTTTT. Translating gives CATSSPLNTGELFF.

V and J are TRBV20-1 and TRBJ2-7; the match to TRBD2 covers 11 bases. The CDR3 is made up of 19 amino acids. Per the germline V gene, CDR1 is DFQATT and CDR2 is SNEGSKA (reference sequence). V was clipped by 7 bases and J by 3 bases; unmatched bases: 23. The CDR3 DNA sequence: TGCAGTGGCCGGGGTCCGGGCACTAGCGGGGGACAGGTAAACTACGAGCAGTACTTC. It encodes CSGRGPGTSGGQVNYEQYF.

The chain recombines TRBV5-1 with TRBJ2-7, with 11 bases matching TRBD2. The J segment lost 7 bases and the V segment lost 4 bases, leaving 10 bases of the junction unmatched. Germline V gives CDR1 SGHRS, CDR2 YFSETQ. The CDR3 is 15 residues long. In DNA, the CDR3 is TGCGCCAGCAGCAGTTTAGCGGGAGGGCCGAGAGAGCAGTACTTC. Its translation is CASSSLAGGPREQYF.

Ten or more counts support this clonotype. The V gene is TRBV28, the J gene TRBJ2-3, with a possible D match to TRBD2 (5 bases). This CDR3 contains 17 residues. In germline, CDR1 is MDHEN, CDR2 SYDVKM. Trimming pared 3 bases from V and 0 bases from J, leaving 16 bases between. The CDR3 reads CASSFPLEEGSTDTQYF. The CDR3 coding sequence is TGTGCCAGCAGTTTCCCCCTGGAGGAAGGGAGCACAGATACGCAGTATTTT.

Many counts were recorded for this clonotype. The chain is built from TRBV2 and TRBJ1-1; 7 nucleotides match TRBD1. Germline V lookup: CDR1 SNHLY, CDR2 FYNNEI. This CDR3 spans 15 amino acids. Trimming at V came to 2 bases and at J to 7 bases, leaving 10 bases not matched to a gene. CDR3 region: CASSELERDSGEAFF. CDR3 DNA sequence: TGTGCCAGCAGTGAACTAGAAAGGGACAGCGGTGAAGCTTTCTTT.